This T cell receptor (beta chain) was recovered during a study of T-cell memory formation after mild COVID-19 (dated by TCRdb to the early 2020s). Some background on the complete study: Most TCR sequence clusters were specific to one of the two donors. In a couple of donors, T-cell clones that expanded and contracted after mild COVID-19 were tracked by sequencing TCRalpha and TCRbeta repertoires over time. The cohort comprised two young, previously healthy adult volunteers, one female and one male. On the study overall, not on this receptor specifically: Some responding clones were detected in pre-infection memory, suggesting pre-existing cross-reactive memory T cells joined the SARS-CoV-2 response. Only a couple of mild cases were covered in the study, and larger cohorts including severe cases with pre-infection samples were considered necessary. SARS-CoV-2 specificity was not confirmed for the second-wave clones peaking on day 37. Contracting CD4+ clones were found mainly in CM and EM memory subsets, while CD8+ clones were enriched in EMRA. Balanced CD4/CD8 phenotypes were observed for clones contracting from day 15 to 85, whereas a bias towards CD4+ was observed for a second wave of clones expanding from day 15 to 37.

PBMCs were isolated by Ficoll-Paque density gradient centrifugation. Notes on this clonotype: Which antigen it targets is not known. No clone much larger than this one lies a single base away; base qualities are absent.

Sequenced using an Illumina NovaSeq 6000. cDNA libraries for TCRalpha and TCRbeta were prepared by 5'RACE using constant-segment primers, with sample barcodes and unique molecular identifiers added. Trizol reagent was used to extract RNA from every sample. The libraries were amplified in two PCR steps, and the second step added a second sample barcode and Illumina TruSeq adapters. Sequencing of libraries was performed on an Illumina NovaSeq with 2 x 150 bp paired-end reads. The authors processed their data as follows. The reads were demultiplexed and collapsed into UMI-guided consensus sequences using migec v1.2.7. Using mixcr v2.1.11, the UMI consensuses were aligned to TRA and TRB V and J templates and assembled into clonotypes. A clonotype was counted as expanded or contracted only when both edgeR and NoisET called the clonotype significant, with the noise models trained on biological replicates. For edgeR calls, the thresholds were a false discovery rate-adjusted p below 0.01 and a log2 fold-change of 1. PCA with hierarchical clustering of max-normalized trajectories of the 1000 most abundant clonotypes was used as exploratory dynamics analysis. Each responding clone was given a CD4 or CD8 phenotype based on the CD4+ and CD8+ repertoires, which had been sequenced separately. TCRdb redid the processing of the public reads, applying fastp at Q25 and MiXCR, and retained in-frame beta chains. All rows with the same CDR3 protein become a single entry with the most common DNA and genes. The V and J calls, along with clone size, are taken from TCRdb and not from the paper's own processing. This sample is represented by about 130,000 distinct CDR3 sequences; under 30% of them were singletons. The top ten clones comprise roughly a quarter of the sample.

The trim is 0 bases for V and 7 bases for J, with a gap of 12 bases between the germline ends. The CDR3 holds 14 amino acids from the cysteine to the phenylalanine. Only the CDR3 DNA stays, 42 bases, in frame from base 1. CDR1 and CDR2 were assigned from the germline V gene (reference sequence) as LGHDT and YNNKEL. The sequence came from an adult woman who had mild COVID-19 (a few samples of this study predate the infection). The sample titles of this study are shuffled in the database, so cell type and time point are left out; the donor was told from shared clones. The rearrangement joined TRBV3-1 to TRBJ1-2, with no confident D gene call. Sequencing was performed on PBMCs or a T cell subset sorted from them (not recorded which). The CDR3 corresponds to CASSQESASFGYTF. The nucleotides read TGTGCCAGCAGCCAAGAGTCGGCCTCATTTGGCTACACCTTC.